This entry concerns a single T cell receptor (beta chain). The data stem from a study of blood T cell repertoires in COVID-19. Profiling relied on immunoSEQ multiplex PCR, and the TCRdb table lists in-frame clones only, not all of them. The table records 150,000 to 200,000 clones, about 81% of them present only once. The receptor comes from a human donor in a cohort sampled during active COVID-19. Sequenced: peripheral blood.

CDR3 loop: CASSRQRPHEQFF. The CDR3 nucleotides are TGTGCCAGCAGCCGCCAGCGCCCCCATGAGCAGTTCTTC. The chain combines TRBV11-2 with TRBJ2-1; D uncertain. The CDR3 totals 13 residues. Germline-derived CDR1 and CDR2 are SGHAT and FQNNGV. Trimming stripped 5 bases from V and 8 bases from J, with 13 bases between.